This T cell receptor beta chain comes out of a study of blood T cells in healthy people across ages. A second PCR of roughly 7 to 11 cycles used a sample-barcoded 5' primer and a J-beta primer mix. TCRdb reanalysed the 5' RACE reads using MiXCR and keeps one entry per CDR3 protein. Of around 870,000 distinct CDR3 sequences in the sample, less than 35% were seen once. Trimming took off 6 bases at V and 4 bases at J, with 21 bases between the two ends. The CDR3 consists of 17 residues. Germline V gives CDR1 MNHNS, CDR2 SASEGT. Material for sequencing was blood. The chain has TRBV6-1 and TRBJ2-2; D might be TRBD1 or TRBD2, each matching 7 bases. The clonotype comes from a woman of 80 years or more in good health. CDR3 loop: CASSRLQGGRGTGELFF. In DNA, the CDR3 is TGTGCCAGCAGCCGGCTCCAGGGGGGGCGGGGCACCGGGGAGCTGTTTTTT.